A selection of T cell receptor beta chains follows, all from one sample in a study of blood T cell repertoires in COVID-19. Generated by immunoSEQ multiplex PCR, the TCRdb table keeps only in-frame clones and is missing some. The sample comprises 120,000 to 150,000 clones, roughly 84% of which are singletons, and about 38% rests with the top ten. The sequenced sample was peripheral blood. Receptor source: a human donor in a cohort sampled during active COVID-19. Both conserved end residues are part of each CDR3. The D gene is left open where the match is weak. The size of a clone is reported for some rows only, either as once, few or many, or as a class for expanded clones.

TRBV12-5,.,TRBD2,TRBJ2-2,TGTGCTAGTGGTACGGGACTAGCGGGGGCCAACACCGGGGAGCTGTTTTTT,CASGTGLAGANTGELFF
TRBV19,.,.,TRBJ1-2,TGTGCCAGTAGAGTATCAATCAGCAGGGGAATAGATGGCTACACCTTC,CASRVSISRGIDGYTF
TRBV28,.,TRBD1,TRBJ1-5,TGTGCCAGCGGGACAGGGACCTTTAGCAATCAGCCCCAGCATTTT,CASGTGTFSNQPQHF
TRBV7-2,.,TRBD2,TRBJ2-5,TGTGCCAGCAGCTTATTGGTTAGCGGGGGGGCTATGACCCAGTACTTC,CASSLLVSGGAMTQYF
TRBV30,.,.,TRBJ1-1,TGTGCCTGGAGTGTACAGGCCGCCAACGCCGAAGCTTTCTTT,CAWSVQAANAEAFF
TRBV6-5,few,TRBD1,TRBJ1-2,TGTGCCAGTACCTTCGGACAGGGACACTATGGCTACACCTTC,CASTFGQGHYGYTF
TRBV3-1/TRBV3-2,.,TRBD1,TRBJ1-1,TGTGCCAGCAGCCAAGGACAGGGGATAGCTGAAGCTTTCTTT,CASSQGQGIAEAFF
TRBV5-1,once,.,TRBJ1-3,TGCGCCAGCAGCCCGGGACACTCGGGTGGAAACACCATATATTTT,CASSPGHSGGNTIYF
TRBV11-2,.,TRBD1,TRBJ1-2,TGTGCCAGCAGCCCGACAGGGAATGAGAATGGCTACACCTTC,CASSPTGNENGYTF
TRBV23-1,.,TRBD1,TRBJ1-6,TGCGCCACGAAGGGGACAGGGACCAATAATTCACCCCTCCACTTT,CATKGTGTNNSPLHF
TRBV2,.,.,TRBJ1-1,TGTGCCAGCAGGGCGGTTAACACTGAAGCTTTCTTT,CASRAVNTEAFF
TRBV4-1,.,TRBD2,TRBJ2-7,TGCGCCAGCAGCCACGGGAGGGGCAGCCCCTCCTACGAGCAGTACTTC,CASSHGRGSPSYEQYF
TRBV4-3,.,.,TRBJ1-2,TGCGCCAGCAGCCAATGGTTAGAGGCTAACTATGGCTACACCTTC,CASSQWLEANYGYTF
TRBV7-9,once,TRBD1,TRBJ2-3,TGTGCCAGCAGCAGAGTCCTAACCGGGACAGGGGAGCAGTATTTT,CASSRVLTGTGEQYF
TRBV5-1,once,.,TRBJ1-4,TGCGCCAGCAGCTTAGAGGCAGATCTTGCAACTAATGAAAAACTGTTTTTT,CASSLEADLATNEKLFF
TRBV12-3/TRBV12-4,.,.,TRBJ1-1,TGTGCCAGCAGTTTCGGGACAAGACTTGAAGCTTTCTTT,CASSFGTRLEAFF
TRBV7-6,.,TRBD2,TRBJ2-7,TGTGCCAGCAGCCCGACTAGCGGGGGGGGCTACGAGCAGTACTTC,CASSPTSGGGYEQYF
TRBV7-9,.,TRBD1,TRBJ1-1,TGTGCCAGCAGCTTATTGGGCAGGGGGGAGTACCCTGAAGCTTTCTTT,CASSLLGRGEYPEAFF
TRBV7-2,.,.,TRBJ2-7,TGTGCCAGCAGCCTTGGACATTACGACTACGAGCAGTACTTC,CASSLGHYDYEQYF
TRBV14,.,TRBD1,TRBJ1-1,TGTGCCAGCAGCCCGAGGACAGGGGCGAACACTGAAGCTTTCTTT,CASSPRTGANTEAFF
TRBV2,few,.,TRBJ1-2,TGTGCCAGCAGTCAACTGTATGGCTACACCTTC,CASSQLYGYTF
TRBV9,.,.,TRBJ1-1,TGTGCCAGCAGCGTAGCGGGGGGCGCTTACACTGAAGCTTTCTTT,CASSVAGGAYTEAFF
TRBV27,.,.,TRBJ1-2,TGTGCCAGCAGGGACGGGACTGCCTCTAACTATGGCTACACCTTC,CASRDGTASNYGYTF
TRBV2,once,TRBD1,TRBJ2-7,TGTGCCAGCAGTGAAGGGGACAGGGTGTCACACGAGCAGTACTTC,CASSEGDRVSHEQYF
TRBV19,.,TRBD1,TRBJ2-7,TGTGCCAGTAGTGCCCCGGGACAGGGAATGGAGCAGTACTTC,CASSAPGQGMEQYF
TRBV6-2/TRBV6-3,.,.,TRBJ2-7,TGTGCCAGCAGCCCCTCCCGGGGCGAGCAGTACTTC,CASSPSRGEQYF
TRBV5-4,.,.,TRBJ1-2,TGTGCCAGCAGCCGCCCCTACATCTTAGCAGATGGCTACACCTTC,CASSRPYILADGYTF
TRBV27,.,.,TRBJ1-1,TGTGCCAGCAGCTTCGCGGGCCCCGGGAGGACTGAAGCTTTCTTT,CASSFAGPGRTEAFF
TRBV5-6,.,.,TRBJ2-3,TGTGCCAGCAGCTTGGGACACACAGATACGCAGTATTTT,CASSLGHTDTQYF
TRBV18,.,.,TRBJ1-4,TGTGCCAGCTCACCAGCCCTCCGAGGGGAAAAACTGTTTTTT,CASSPALRGEKLFF
TRBV18,.,.,TRBJ1-3,TGTGCCAGCTCTCCGGGGACATTGAGCTCTGGAAACACCATATATTTT,CASSPGTLSSGNTIYF
TRBV4-1,.,.,TRBJ2-2,TGCGCCAGCAGCCAAGAGGGCAGGGAAGTCGGGGAGCTGTTTTTT,CASSQEGREVGELFF
TRBV19,.,TRBD1,TRBJ2-7,TGTGCCAGTAGTCCCGGGACAGGGTCCTACGAGCAGTACTTC,CASSPGTGSYEQYF
TRBV4-2,.,.,TRBJ2-5,TGTGCCAGCGCCTTAAACGGTCCCCAAGAGACCCAGTACTTC,CASALNGPQETQYF
TRBV7-6,once,.,TRBJ2-1,TGTGCCAGCAGCGCAGGGGGGCCTGAGTTCTTC,CASSAGGPEFF
TRBV28,.,.,TRBJ2-1,TGTGCCAGCAGTTTTCAGCCCCGGAGTGAGCAGTTCTTC,CASSFQPRSEQFF
TRBV11-2,.,.,TRBJ1-4,TGTGCCAGCAGCTTAAGGGGAGACAGGGAAAAACTGTTTTTT,CASSLRGDREKLFF
TRBV7-8,once,.,TRBJ1-2,TGTGCCAGCAGCTTAGGACAGCCCTATGGCTACACCTTC,CASSLGQPYGYTF
TRBV12-3/TRBV12-4,many,.,TRBJ1-5,TGTGCCAGCAGTTCAGCAGGGAGTCAGCCCCAGCATTTT,CASSSAGSQPQHF
TRBV6-5,.,.,TRBJ2-5,TGTGCCAGCCAGGGTGGGCTCATGACCCAGTACTTC,CASQGGLMTQYF
TRBV7-8,.,.,TRBJ2-1,TGTGCCAGCAGCTTAGACGGGGACAATGAGCAGTTCTTC,CASSLDGDNEQFF
TRBV10-3,once,TRBD2,TRBJ2-3,TGTGCCATCAGCCCTAGCGGGGGGTCCACAGATACGCAGTATTTT,CAISPSGGSTDTQYF
TRBV18,.,.,TRBJ1-5,TGTGCCAGCTCACGCGAAATGGTCGGCAATCAGCCCCAGCATTTT,CASSREMVGNQPQHF
TRBV30,.,TRBD1,TRBJ1-1,TGTGCCCAAACCACGGACAGGGGATTCGCTGAAGCTTTCTTT,CAQTTDRGFAEAFF
TRBV5-6,.,TRBD1,TRBJ2-7,TGTGCCAGCCGTAGACAGGGGGCCTACGAGCAGTACTTC,CASRRQGAYEQYF
TRBV3-1/TRBV3-2,.,TRBD1,TRBJ1-1,TGTGCCAGCAGCCAACAGGGACAGGGCTACAGTGAAGCTTTCTTT,CASSQQGQGYSEAFF
TRBV3-1/TRBV3-2,.,TRBD1,TRBJ1-1,TGTGCCAGCAGCCGACTCGGGACAGGGACGAACACTGAAGCTTTCTTT,CASSRLGTGTNTEAFF
TRBV29-1,few,TRBD1,TRBJ1-4,TGCAGCGTTCGGGACAGCGCAACTAATGAAAAACTGTTTTTT,CSVRDSATNEKLFF
TRBV27,.,TRBD1,TRBJ1-2,TGTGCCAGCAGTCCCCGGGACAGGGGACCTGGGTACGACTATGGCTACACCTTC,CASSPRDRGPGYDYGYTF
TRBV2,.,.,TRBJ2-7,TGTGCCAGCAGTGATTCGGCAGGAATCTACGAGCAGTACTTC,CASSDSAGIYEQYF
TRBV29-1,.,TRBD1,TRBJ1-2,TGCAGCGGGATCGGCGAACAGGGGGGCGGCTACACCTTC,CSGIGEQGGGYTF
TRBV7-9,.,.,TRBJ1-2,TGTGCCAGCAGCCAGGGGACGGGCCGGTATGGCTACACCTTC,CASSQGTGRYGYTF
TRBV5-1,.,TRBD2,TRBJ2-5,TGCGCCAGCAGCTTGGCCAAAACCAGCGGGGGGCCCCCCCCCTACTTC,CASSLAKTSGGPPPYF
TRBV6-2/TRBV6-3,once,.,TRBJ2-2,TGTGCCAGCAGCCAGGACCCGGACTACTGGTACACCGGGGAGCTGTTTTTT,CASSQDPDYWYTGELFF
TRBV5-1,.,TRBD1,TRBJ2-1,TGCGCCAGCAGCTCTCAGGGGGCATGGAATGAGCAGTTCTTC,CASSSQGAWNEQFF